This T cell receptor beta chain originates from a study of blood T cell repertoires in COVID-19 (dated by TCRdb to the early 2020s). Regarding the study in general: The collaborator samples originated in the United States, Italy and Spain and spanned the acute and convalescent phases of COVID-19. The prospective study material was composed of cDNA or gDNA derived from T cells, B-cell-depleted T cells, or PBMCs. Subjects who had been exposed to COVID-19, were actively infected with it, or had recovered from it provided the deeply sampled blood TCRbeta repertoires that made up the dataset. The repertoires were released in a freely available public database meant as a resource for research on the immune response to SARS-CoV-2. The samples were drawn from the first 160 participants of the ongoing ImmuneRACE study and from 1,200 or so subjects provided by 6 global collaborators. A de-identified subject ID, COVID-19 status, age in years and sex were almost always included in the sample metadata. Where available, HLA class I and class II types were taken from metadata supplied by the sample provider and were not determined by assay-based typing. The full study reports these points: The quantity of clinical and demographic metadata differed by source and by participant and was supplied without curation.

Whole blood was collected in K2EDTA tubes by collaborating institutions according to the institutions' own protocols. Collaborator samples were shipped for TCRbeta analysis as frozen whole blood, isolated PBMCs, or DNA extracted from either sample type. V sheds 4 bases and J sheds 0 bases, leaving 3 bases between their ends. The germline V gene gives CDR1 as LGHNA and CDR2 as YNFKEQ. Inclusive of the bounding cysteine and phenylalanine, the CDR3 is 12 residues long. The kept DNA is CDR3 alone, 36 bases in frame from the first base. Concerning this clone itself: This receptor's antigen is unknown. No qualities accompany the bases; no much larger clone lies one base away.

TCRbeta CDR3 regions were amplified from genomic DNA by means of the immunoSEQ Assay, a bias-controlled multiplex PCR. As for the authors' bioinformatics: The number of nucleated cells in each sample was estimated from the amplification of reference gene primers within the assay. To quantify the absolute abundance of each unique TCRbeta CDR3 rearrangement, sequence reads were collapsed and filtered. For each sample, productive Simpson clonality was calculated by taking the square root of Simpson's diversity index across productive rearrangements. As stored in TCRdb, this immuneACCESS dataset retains in-frame rearrangements with V and J assigned. A fraction of the clones does not appear; measured against another copy, unresolved V genes explain less than half of the discrepancy, and the remainder lacks a known reason. That table gives V, J and clone size, and the DNA gave D and trimming. This sample has some 45,000 clones in its table, and 85% to 95% of those were observed once. In total, the top ten clones hold 8% to 10% of the sample.

The TCR sequence derives from a man in his fifties with active COVID-19. The sequence links TRBV4-2 to TRBJ2-5, with no reliable assignment of the D segment. The sequencing input was peripheral blood. The encoded CDR3 is CASSLNQETQYF. The sequenced DNA: TGTGCCAGCAGCCTAAACCAAGAGACCCAGTACTTC.